This TCR beta chain was observed in a study of blood T cell repertoires in COVID-19. Study-wide context: Sample material is recorded as cDNA or gDNA derived from T cells, B-cell-depleted T cells, or PBMCs.

Participants had their cohort set by participant-reported clinical history. Donors in Cohort 3 who had recovered were those with two negative PCRs, healthcare professional clearance, or resolution of their symptoms. From germline, CDR1 is SGHVS and CDR2 FNYEAQ. This CDR3 has 15 amino acids. The trim removed 5 bases at V and 5 bases at J, leaving 6 bases unmatched. TCRdb keeps only in-frame clones here, not all; method: immunoSEQ multiplex PCR. The sample lists approximately 290,000 clones, approximately 85% occurring once. The chain employs TRBV7-6 and TRBJ2-5, with 12 bases matching TRBD1. This clonotype was obtained from a woman younger than 45 who had recovered from COVID-19. Sequencing was carried out using PBMCs or T cells enriched from blood (not recorded which). The CDR3 DNA sequence: TGTGCCAGCAGCAATAGGGACAGGGGGCTGGAGACCCAGTACTTC. Translation: CASSNRDRGLETQYF.